This T cell receptor (beta chain) appears in the sequencing data of a study of T cell changes during pregnancy in multiple sclerosis. TCRdb's table, derived via immunoSEQ multiplex PCR, lists solely in-frame clones and lacks some. This table has some 69,000 clones, roughly 92% appearing once. The germline CDR1 and CDR2 sequences are MGHDK and SYGVNS. V gave up 0 bases and J gave up 2 bases, with 7 bases separating them. CDR3 length: 14 residues. The rearrangement uses TRBV25-1 and TRBJ1-1, with D possibly being TRBD1 (5 bases). The sequences come from peripheral blood, collected in the second trimester of pregnancy. The sequence derives from a female donor in good health, enrolled as a control in a pregnancy study. As DNA, the CDR3 is TGTGCCAGCAGTGAATACGACAGCAACACTGAAGCTTTCTTT. Translating gives CASSEYDSNTEAFF. The complete variable domain, with remaining parts taken from reference TRBV25-1 and TRBJ1-1, reads EADIYQTPRYLVIGTGKKITLECSQTMGHDKMYWYQQDPGMELHLIHYSYGVNSTEKGDLSSESTVSRIRTEHFPLTLESARPSHTSQYLCASSEYDSNTEAFFGQGTRLTVV.